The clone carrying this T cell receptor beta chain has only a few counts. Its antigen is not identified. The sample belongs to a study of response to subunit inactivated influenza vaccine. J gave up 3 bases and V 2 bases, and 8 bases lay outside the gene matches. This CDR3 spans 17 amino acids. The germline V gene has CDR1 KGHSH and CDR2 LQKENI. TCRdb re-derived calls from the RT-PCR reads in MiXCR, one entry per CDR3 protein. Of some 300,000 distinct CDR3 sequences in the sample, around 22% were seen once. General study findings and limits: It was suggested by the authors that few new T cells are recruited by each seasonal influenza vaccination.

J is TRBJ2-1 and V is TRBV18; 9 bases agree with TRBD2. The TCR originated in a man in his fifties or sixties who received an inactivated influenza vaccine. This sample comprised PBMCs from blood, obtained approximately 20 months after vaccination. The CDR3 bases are TGTGCCAGCTCACCAAGTGTTGGGACTAGCTTCTACAATGAGCAGTTCTTC. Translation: CASSPSVGTSFYNEQFF.